This entry is about one T cell receptor (beta chain). The assay was immunoSEQ multiplex PCR, and TCRdb's table has in-frame clones only and misses some. The profile shows over 2 million clones, around 96% of them singletons. This entry belongs to a study of shared clonotypes between healthy human individuals. Naive CD8 isolation took CD45RO-negative cells positively selected for CCR7 and excluded terminally differentiated effector memory CD45RA+ cells. The CDR3 spans 17 residues. The V segment lost 4 bases and the J segment 3 bases; nucleotides outside the gene matches: 14. Germline CDR1 and CDR2: LGHNA and YNFKEQ.

Sequencing was done on a sample of naive CD8+ T cells sorted from blood. The chain has TRBV4-2 and TRBJ1-2, with 7 bases matching TRBD1. The sequence was obtained from a young man in good health. In DNA, the CDR3 is TGTGCCAGCAGCCCTGGACAGGCCGACGCCCGCTACTATGGCTACACCTTC. Its translation is CASSPGQADARYYGYTF.